This T cell receptor (beta chain) derives from a study of blood T cells in healthy people across ages. Study-level points and caveats: Older individuals had lower TCR beta diversity per million T cells (the decline was roughly linear).

The V end was cut by 0 bases, the J end by 7 bases, with 19 bases between. Germline CDR1 DFQATT, CDR2 SNEGSKA (reference sequence). The CDR3 is 17 amino acids. Note on this clonotype: What it recognizes is unknown.

Per-sample PBMC isolation yielded at least 6.5 million cells. A second PCR of 7 to 11 cycles used a sample-barcoded 5' primer and a J-beta primer mix. TCRdb called the 5' RACE reads again in MiXCR, with one record for every CDR3 protein. Of some 880,000 distinct CDR3 sequences listed, roughly 35% were seen once; the top ten hold about an eighth. The sample comprised blood. V is TRBV20-1 and J is TRBJ1-6; D uncertain. This clonotype was obtained from a man between 18 and 29 years old in good health. CDR3 loop: CSAREGKSQGPNSPLHF. The CDR3 DNA reads TGCAGTGCTAGAGAGGGCAAGTCTCAAGGTCCCAATTCACCCCTCCACTTT.